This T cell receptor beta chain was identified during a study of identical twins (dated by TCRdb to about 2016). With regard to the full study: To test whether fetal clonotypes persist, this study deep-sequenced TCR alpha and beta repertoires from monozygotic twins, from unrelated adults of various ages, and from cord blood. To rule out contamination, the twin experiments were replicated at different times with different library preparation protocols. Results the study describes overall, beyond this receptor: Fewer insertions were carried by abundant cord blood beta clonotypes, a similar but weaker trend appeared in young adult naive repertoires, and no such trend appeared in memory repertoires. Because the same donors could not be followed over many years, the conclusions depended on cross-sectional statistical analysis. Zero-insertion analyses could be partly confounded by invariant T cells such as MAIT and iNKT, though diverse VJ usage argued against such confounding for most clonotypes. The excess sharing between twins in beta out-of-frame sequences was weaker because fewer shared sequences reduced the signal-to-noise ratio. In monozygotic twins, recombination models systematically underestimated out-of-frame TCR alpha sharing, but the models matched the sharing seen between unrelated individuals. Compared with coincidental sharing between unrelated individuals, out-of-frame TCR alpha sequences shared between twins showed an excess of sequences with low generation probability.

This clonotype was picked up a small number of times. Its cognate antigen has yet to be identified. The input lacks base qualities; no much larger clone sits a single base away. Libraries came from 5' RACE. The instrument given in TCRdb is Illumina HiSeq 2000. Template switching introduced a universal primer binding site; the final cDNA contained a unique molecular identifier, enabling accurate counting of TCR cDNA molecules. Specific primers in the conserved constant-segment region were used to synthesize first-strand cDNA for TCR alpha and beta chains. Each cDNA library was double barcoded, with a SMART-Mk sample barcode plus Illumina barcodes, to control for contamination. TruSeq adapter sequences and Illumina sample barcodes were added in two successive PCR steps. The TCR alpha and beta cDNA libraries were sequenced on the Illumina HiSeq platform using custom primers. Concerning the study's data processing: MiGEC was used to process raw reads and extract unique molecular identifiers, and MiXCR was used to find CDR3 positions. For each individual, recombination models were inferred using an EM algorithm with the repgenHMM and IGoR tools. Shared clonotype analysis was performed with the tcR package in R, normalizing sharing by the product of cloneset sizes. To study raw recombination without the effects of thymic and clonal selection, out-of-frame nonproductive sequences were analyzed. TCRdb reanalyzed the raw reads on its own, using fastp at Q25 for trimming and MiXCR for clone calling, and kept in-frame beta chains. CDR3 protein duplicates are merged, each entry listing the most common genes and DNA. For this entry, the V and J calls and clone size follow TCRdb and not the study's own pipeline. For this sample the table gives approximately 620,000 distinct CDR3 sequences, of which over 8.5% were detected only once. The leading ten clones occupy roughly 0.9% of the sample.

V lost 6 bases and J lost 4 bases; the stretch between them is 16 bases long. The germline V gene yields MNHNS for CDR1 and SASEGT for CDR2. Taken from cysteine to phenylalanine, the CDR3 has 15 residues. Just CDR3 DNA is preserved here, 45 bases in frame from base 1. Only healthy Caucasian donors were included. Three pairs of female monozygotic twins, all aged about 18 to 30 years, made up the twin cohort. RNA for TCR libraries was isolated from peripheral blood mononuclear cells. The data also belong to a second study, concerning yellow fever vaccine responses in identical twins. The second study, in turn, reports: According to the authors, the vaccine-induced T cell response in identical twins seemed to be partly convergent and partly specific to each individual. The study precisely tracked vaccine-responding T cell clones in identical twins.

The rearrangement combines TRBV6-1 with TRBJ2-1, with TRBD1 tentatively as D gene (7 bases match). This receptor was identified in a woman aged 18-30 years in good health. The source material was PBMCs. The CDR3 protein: CASSKEGAGYNEQFF. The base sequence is TGTGCCAGCAGCAAGGAGGGGGCTGGATACAATGAGCAGTTCTTC.